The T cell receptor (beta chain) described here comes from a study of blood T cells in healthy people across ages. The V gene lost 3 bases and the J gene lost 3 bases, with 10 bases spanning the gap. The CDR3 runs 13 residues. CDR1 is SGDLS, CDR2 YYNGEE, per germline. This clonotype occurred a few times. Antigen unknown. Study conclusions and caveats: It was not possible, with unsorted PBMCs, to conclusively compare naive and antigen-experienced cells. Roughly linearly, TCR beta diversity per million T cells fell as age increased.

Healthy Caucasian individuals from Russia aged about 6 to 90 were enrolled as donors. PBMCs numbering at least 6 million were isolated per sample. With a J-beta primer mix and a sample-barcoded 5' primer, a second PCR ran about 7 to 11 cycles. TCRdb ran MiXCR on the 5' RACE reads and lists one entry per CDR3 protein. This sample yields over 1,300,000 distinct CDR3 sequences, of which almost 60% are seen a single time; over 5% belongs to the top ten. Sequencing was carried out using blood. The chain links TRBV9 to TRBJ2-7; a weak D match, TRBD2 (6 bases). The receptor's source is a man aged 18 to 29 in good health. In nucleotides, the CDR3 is TGTGCCAGCAGCGCGGGACTTGACTACGAGCAGTACTTC. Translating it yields CASSAGLDYEQYF.